This is a list of T cell receptor beta chains from one sample in a study of blood T cell repertoires in COVID-19. Sequencing was performed with immunoSEQ multiplex PCR; in TCRdb, only in-frame clones are kept and a portion is missing. The top ten hold around 12% of the sample, which has 120,000 to 150,000 clones, under 80% seen once. The sequencing sample was made of peripheral blood. These receptors originate from a man older than 75 with acute or convalescent COVID-19. Both conserved end residues are part of each CDR3. The order of the fields is J gene, V gene, clone size, D gene, CDR3 protein, CDR3 DNA. The D gene is left open where the match is weak. The size entry is marked missing in some rows and otherwise reads once, few, many or a size class.

j_call: TRBJ1-3; v_call: TRBV7-2; clone_size: once; d_call: -; cdr3_aa: CASRGPSGNTIYF; cdr3_nt: TGTGCCAGCAGGGGCCCATCGGGAAACACCATATATTTT
j_call: TRBJ1-1; v_call: TRBV7-6; clone_size: -; d_call: -; cdr3_aa: CASSLDRENTEAFF; cdr3_nt: TGTGCCAGCAGCTTAGACAGAGAGAACACTGAAGCTTTCTTT
j_call: TRBJ2-1; v_call: TRBV7-8; clone_size: once; d_call: -; cdr3_aa: CASSTMDASPSNEQFF; cdr3_nt: TGTGCCAGCAGCACCATGGACGCTAGCCCTTCCAATGAGCAGTTCTTC
j_call: TRBJ2-5; v_call: TRBV29-1; clone_size: once; d_call: TRBD2; cdr3_aa: CSVLSRGDQETQYF; cdr3_nt: TGCAGCGTTCTATCGCGGGGGGATCAAGAGACCCAGTACTTC
j_call: TRBJ2-7; v_call: TRBV3-1/TRBV3-2; clone_size: -; d_call: TRBD2; cdr3_aa: CASSQELAGGPVSSEQYF; cdr3_nt: TGTGCCAGCAGCCAAGAACTAGCGGGGGGGCCAGTGTCCAGCGAGCAGTACTTC
j_call: TRBJ2-7; v_call: TRBV6-5; clone_size: few; d_call: -; cdr3_aa: CASSYGENSFYEQYF; cdr3_nt: TGTGCCAGCAGTTACGGGGAGAATAGTTTCTACGAGCAGTACTTC
j_call: TRBJ1-1; v_call: TRBV4-1; clone_size: medium-sized; d_call: -; cdr3_aa: CASSQPLGGVSPEAFF; cdr3_nt: TGCGCCAGCAGCCAACCTCTCGGGGGAGTGAGCCCTGAAGCTTTCTTT
j_call: TRBJ1-6; v_call: TRBV18; clone_size: -; d_call: -; cdr3_aa: CASSPEGRSPLHF; cdr3_nt: TGTGCCAGCTCACCTGAGGGAAGGTCACCCCTCCACTTT
j_call: TRBJ2-1; v_call: TRBV30; clone_size: -; d_call: TRBD2; cdr3_aa: CAWTLGLAGGQNEQFF; cdr3_nt: TGTGCCTGGACCCTTGGACTAGCGGGGGGGCAGAATGAGCAGTTCTTC
j_call: TRBJ1-3; v_call: TRBV9; clone_size: -; d_call: -; cdr3_aa: CASSPDGGASHSGNTIYF; cdr3_nt: TGTGCCAGCAGCCCCGATGGAGGGGCTAGTCACTCTGGAAACACCATATATTTT
j_call: TRBJ1-5; v_call: TRBV24-1; clone_size: -; d_call: -; cdr3_aa: CATSDLDREPQHF; cdr3_nt: TGTGCCACCAGTGATTTGGATCGGGAGCCCCAGCATTTT
j_call: TRBJ2-1; v_call: TRBV5-1; clone_size: few; d_call: TRBD1; cdr3_aa: CASSFEDRGNNEQFF; cdr3_nt: TGCGCCAGCAGCTTTGAGGACAGGGGTAACAATGAGCAGTTCTTC
j_call: TRBJ1-6; v_call: TRBV12-3/TRBV12-4; clone_size: -; d_call: -; cdr3_aa: CASSPNTGSPLHF; cdr3_nt: TGTGCCAGCAGTCCGAATACCGGTTCACCCCTCCACTTT
j_call: TRBJ1-5; v_call: TRBV2; clone_size: once; d_call: TRBD1; cdr3_aa: CASSPNRGNQPQHF; cdr3_nt: TGTGCCAGCAGTCCGAACAGGGGGAACCAGCCCCAGCATTTT
j_call: TRBJ2-7; v_call: TRBV6-2/TRBV6-3; clone_size: -; d_call: TRBD1; cdr3_aa: CASSGVGTGHSYEQYF; cdr3_nt: TGTGCCAGCAGTGGGGTCGGGACAGGTCACTCCTACGAGCAGTACTTC
j_call: TRBJ1-5; v_call: TRBV4-1; clone_size: -; d_call: TRBD1; cdr3_aa: CASSVQGTGQPQHF; cdr3_nt: TGCGCCAGCAGCGTACAGGGGACGGGTCAGCCCCAGCATTTT
j_call: TRBJ1-3; v_call: TRBV5-5; clone_size: -; d_call: -; cdr3_aa: CASSLGTSGNTIYF; cdr3_nt: TGTGCCAGCAGCTTGGGGACAAGCGGAAACACCATATATTTT
j_call: TRBJ1-1; v_call: TRBV10-3; clone_size: -; d_call: -; cdr3_aa: CATSRSGSNTEAFF; cdr3_nt: TGTGCCACCTCTAGGAGTGGGTCGAACACTGAAGCTTTCTTT
j_call: TRBJ1-6; v_call: TRBV7-6; clone_size: few; d_call: TRBD1; cdr3_aa: CASSLAGTANSPLHF; cdr3_nt: TGTGCCAGCAGCTTAGCGGGGACAGCTAATTCACCCCTCCACTTT
j_call: TRBJ2-2; v_call: TRBV5-6; clone_size: -; d_call: -; cdr3_aa: CASTPGTGSTGELFF; cdr3_nt: TGTGCCAGCACCCCAGGGACCGGGAGCACCGGGGAGCTGTTTTTT
j_call: TRBJ2-3; v_call: TRBV13; clone_size: -; d_call: -; cdr3_aa: CASSRRPSSPSTDTQYF; cdr3_nt: TGTGCCAGCAGCCGACGGCCTAGCTCTCCTAGCACAGATACGCAGTATTTT
j_call: TRBJ1-6; v_call: TRBV27; clone_size: -; d_call: -; cdr3_aa: CASSLQASSYNSPLHF; cdr3_nt: TGTGCCAGCAGTTTACAGGCGAGCTCCTATAATTCACCCCTCCACTTT
j_call: TRBJ1-2; v_call: TRBV4-1; clone_size: few; d_call: -; cdr3_aa: CASSRGPTPDGDGYTF; cdr3_nt: TGCGCCAGCAGCCGTGGTCCCACCCCGGACGGGGATGGCTACACCTTC
j_call: TRBJ1-6; v_call: TRBV28; clone_size: -; d_call: -; cdr3_aa: CASTSPDIQPGEYNSPLHF; cdr3_nt: TGTGCCAGCACCTCCCCCGACATCCAACCGGGGGAATATAATTCACCCCTCCACTTT
j_call: TRBJ2-5; v_call: TRBV9; clone_size: once; d_call: TRBD1; cdr3_aa: CASSVAVTTGGQETQYF; cdr3_nt: TGTGCCAGCAGCGTAGCTGTTACGACAGGGGGCCAAGAGACCCAGTACTTC
j_call: TRBJ2-1; v_call: TRBV4-1; clone_size: -; d_call: -; cdr3_aa: CASSPQQETNEQFF; cdr3_nt: TGCGCCAGCAGCCCACAGCAAGAAACCAATGAGCAGTTCTTC
j_call: TRBJ2-5; v_call: TRBV3-1/TRBV3-2; clone_size: -; d_call: -; cdr3_aa: CASSTQGPSLRETQYF; cdr3_nt: TGTGCCAGCAGCACCCAGGGGCCTAGCTTAAGAGAGACCCAGTACTTC
j_call: TRBJ1-1; v_call: TRBV6-5; clone_size: -; d_call: -; cdr3_aa: CASSYPGAYTEAFF; cdr3_nt: TGTGCCAGCAGTTACCCAGGGGCCTACACTGAAGCTTTCTTT
j_call: TRBJ2-7; v_call: TRBV4-3; clone_size: few; d_call: -; cdr3_aa: CASSQDEAGVYEQYF; cdr3_nt: TGCGCCAGCAGCCAAGATGAGGCAGGGGTCTACGAGCAGTACTTC
j_call: TRBJ1-1; v_call: TRBV9; clone_size: -; d_call: -; cdr3_aa: CASSTQGGTEAFF; cdr3_nt: TGTGCCAGCAGCACACAGGGTGGGACTGAAGCTTTCTTT
j_call: TRBJ2-7; v_call: TRBV11-2; clone_size: -; d_call: TRBD2; cdr3_aa: CASRVGGGYEQYF; cdr3_nt: TGTGCCAGCAGGGTCGGCGGGGGTTACGAGCAGTACTTC
j_call: TRBJ2-5; v_call: TRBV7-2; clone_size: -; d_call: -; cdr3_aa: CASSSPTARRTQYF; cdr3_nt: TGTGCCAGCAGCTCCCCCACGGCCCGGAGGACCCAGTACTTC
j_call: TRBJ2-1; v_call: TRBV3-1/TRBV3-2; clone_size: once; d_call: TRBD2; cdr3_aa: CASSRGASGVYEQFF; cdr3_nt: TGTGCCAGCAGTCGGGGTGCTAGCGGGGTCTATGAGCAGTTCTTC
j_call: TRBJ2-6; v_call: TRBV4-2; clone_size: -; d_call: -; cdr3_aa: CASSQVAAAANVLTF; cdr3_nt: TGTGCCAGCAGCCAAGTGGCCGCCGCAGCCAACGTCCTGACTTTC
j_call: TRBJ1-2; v_call: TRBV3-1/TRBV3-2; clone_size: -; d_call: TRBD1; cdr3_aa: CASSQSGGQGDYYGYTF; cdr3_nt: TGTGCCAGCAGCCAAAGTGGGGGGCAGGGGGACTACTATGGCTACACCTTC
j_call: TRBJ1-3; v_call: TRBV28; clone_size: -; d_call: -; cdr3_aa: CASSISPSGNTIYF; cdr3_nt: TGTGCCAGCAGCATTAGCCCCTCTGGAAACACCATATATTTT
j_call: TRBJ2-3; v_call: TRBV9; clone_size: -; d_call: TRBD2; cdr3_aa: CASSVGNSGGADTQYF; cdr3_nt: TGTGCCAGCAGCGTAGGTAATAGCGGGGGGGCAGATACGCAGTATTTT
j_call: TRBJ1-2; v_call: TRBV2; clone_size: -; d_call: -; cdr3_aa: CASTQGGGARRRYTF; cdr3_nt: TGTGCCAGCACCCAAGGGGGGGGCGCAAGGCGACGCTACACCTTC
j_call: TRBJ2-7; v_call: TRBV12-3/TRBV12-4; clone_size: -; d_call: -; cdr3_aa: CASSLQGYEQYF; cdr3_nt: TGTGCCAGCAGTTTACAGGGCTACGAGCAGTACTTC
j_call: TRBJ2-3; v_call: TRBV19; clone_size: -; d_call: TRBD1; cdr3_aa: CASSPGTGGDTQYF; cdr3_nt: TGTGCCAGTAGTCCTGGGACAGGTGGAGATACGCAGTATTTT
j_call: TRBJ2-3; v_call: TRBV28; clone_size: -; d_call: TRBD2; cdr3_aa: CASSFFTSGTDTQYF; cdr3_nt: TGTGCCAGCAGTTTTTTCACTAGCGGCACAGATACGCAGTATTTT
j_call: TRBJ2-5; v_call: TRBV5-1; clone_size: -; d_call: TRBD2; cdr3_aa: CASSPQPSGGAPETQYF; cdr3_nt: TGCGCCAGCAGCCCCCAACCTAGCGGGGGGGCCCCAGAGACCCAGTACTTC
j_call: TRBJ2-7; v_call: TRBV15; clone_size: once; d_call: TRBD2; cdr3_aa: CATSRVPKRGPGEQYF; cdr3_nt: TGTGCCACCAGCAGAGTCCCTAAGCGGGGCCCCGGGGAGCAGTACTTC
j_call: TRBJ1-1; v_call: TRBV3-1/TRBV3-2; clone_size: -; d_call: -; cdr3_aa: CASSPKGGGAGTEAFF; cdr3_nt: TGTGCCAGCAGCCCTAAAGGGGGGGGCGCGGGCACTGAAGCTTTCTTT
j_call: TRBJ2-7; v_call: TRBV6-5; clone_size: -; d_call: -; cdr3_aa: CASSYSRQAFYEQYF; cdr3_nt: TGTGCCAGCAGTTACTCTCGACAGGCCTTCTACGAGCAGTACTTC
j_call: TRBJ2-7; v_call: TRBV6-5; clone_size: -; d_call: -; cdr3_aa: CASRVRVAGLYEQYF; cdr3_nt: TGTGCCAGCAGAGTTAGGGTTGCGGGACTCTACGAGCAGTACTTC
j_call: TRBJ2-5; v_call: TRBV27; clone_size: -; d_call: -; cdr3_aa: CASSLDRQETQYF; cdr3_nt: TGTGCCAGCAGTTTAGACAGACAAGAGACCCAGTACTTC
j_call: TRBJ2-7; v_call: TRBV4-3; clone_size: -; d_call: TRBD2; cdr3_aa: CASRPGLAGGPYEQYF; cdr3_nt: TGCGCCAGCAGACCTGGACTAGCGGGGGGACCCTACGAGCAGTACTTC
j_call: TRBJ1-1; v_call: TRBV28; clone_size: -; d_call: -; cdr3_aa: CASSLSGVYTEAFF; cdr3_nt: TGTGCCAGCAGTCTATCGGGGGTTTACACTGAAGCTTTCTTT
j_call: TRBJ2-3; v_call: TRBV6-5; clone_size: -; d_call: TRBD2; cdr3_aa: CASSTSGISTDTQYF; cdr3_nt: TGTGCCAGCAGTACTAGCGGGATTAGCACAGATACGCAGTATTTT
j_call: TRBJ1-6; v_call: TRBV5-1; clone_size: -; d_call: -; cdr3_aa: CASSLDGGAGSPLHF; cdr3_nt: TGCGCCAGCAGCTTGGATGGGGGCGCGGGTTCACCCCTCCACTTT
j_call: TRBJ2-7; v_call: TRBV28; clone_size: few; d_call: -; cdr3_aa: CASSLKTGRSYEQYF; cdr3_nt: TGTGCCAGCAGTTTAAAAACAGGACGCTCCTACGAGCAGTACTTC
j_call: TRBJ2-7; v_call: TRBV29-1; clone_size: -; d_call: -; cdr3_aa: CSAGTYSYEQYF; cdr3_nt: TGCAGCGCCGGGACATATTCCTACGAGCAGTACTTC